This T cell receptor (beta chain) was sequenced for a study of PD-1 blockade in classical Hodgkin lymphoma. This CDR3 is 12 amino acids long. Trimming stripped 3 bases from V and 4 bases from J, with 7 bases between. Germline CDR1 SGHRS, CDR2 YFSETQ. Regarding the study as a whole: Baseline diversity resembling that of newly diagnosed patients was seen in complete responders. The study found that TCR diversity rose significantly by C4D1 in CD4+ but not CD8+ cells.

Every patient experienced relapse after autologous stem cell transplantation, and brentuximab vedotin exposure varied. TCRdb keeps only in-frame clones here, not all; method: immunoSEQ multiplex PCR. The sample holds 90,000 to 120,000 clones, around 89% seen once. In the case of this clone: No antigen is known for it.

The sample in question was peripheral blood mononuclear cells (PBMCs), obtained before the second cycle of nivolumab. The clonotype was recovered from a human donor with classical Hodgkin lymphoma. V gene TRBV5-1 combines with J gene TRBJ1-1; no clear D. Written as DNA, the CDR3 is TGCGCCAGCAGCTCCGAGGGCACTGAAGCTTTCTTT. Translation gives CASSSEGTEAFF.